Each of the 32 T cell receptor beta chains below was sequenced from the same sample in a study of blood T cell repertoires in COVID-19. Profiled with immunoSEQ multiplex PCR; TCRdb holds only in-frame clones, not every one. Seen here are under 250,000 clones, approximately 87% observed once, and the top ten hold approximately 2.5%. Material: peripheral blood. These receptors all stem from a woman in her seventies with active or convalescent COVID-19.

CDR3 nucleotide sequence: TGTGCCAGCAGCCTTCGACAGGGATACTCCTACGAGCAGTACTTC. Protein product: CASSLRQGYSYEQYF. The V call is TRBV13, the J call TRBJ2-7; 7 nucleotides align to TRBD1. This CDR3 has 15 residues. Unmatched junction bases numbered 7, after V lost 5 bases and J lost 0 bases. CDR1 and CDR2 (germline): PRHDT, FYEKMQ (reference sequence).

A remark on this clone: The junction does not match germline at one end; this may be a read error. The chain couples TRBV7-7 to TRBJ2-2; 10 nucleotides agree with TRBD2. The germline gives CDR1 SSHAT, CDR2 FNYEAQ (reference sequence). The CDR3 loop spans 17 amino acids. The CDR3 loop reads CASSPFLPSGSTGELFF. The CDR3 bases are TGTGCTAGCAGCCCCTTTCTTCCTAGCGGGAGCACCGGGGAGCTGTTTTTT.

Only a few counts were recorded for this clone. J is TRBJ1-2 and V is TRBV29-1; D might be TRBD1 (5 bases). The V and J ends lost 1 base and 7 bases respectively, with 13 bases between them. Germline V CDR1 and CDR2: SQVTM, ANQGSEA. This CDR3 spans 13 amino acids. For the CDR3, the DNA is TGCAGCGTTGAAGTACAGGATGGGGCTGGCTACACCTTC. Amino acid sequence: CSVEVQDGAGYTF.

This chain connects TRBV6-1 to TRBJ1-1; no definite D call. This CDR3 is built from 12 residues. Germline CDR1 MNHNS, CDR2 SASEGT. Trimming stripped 3 bases from V and 12 bases from J, with 14 bases between. CDR3 sequence: CASSDPQERTFF. CDR3 DNA: TGTGCCAGCAGTGACCCCCAGGAAAGAACTTTCTTT.

V and J are TRBV30 and TRBJ1-2, with a tentative D call TRBD1 (6 bases). The CDR3 is 14 residues long. The germline V and J ends were trimmed by 1 base and 3 bases, with 12 bases remaining between them. Germline lookup yields CDR1 GTSNPN and CDR2 SVGIG (reference sequence). The CDR3 loop is CAWSALTGHYGYTF. CDR3 sequence (DNA): TGTGCCTGGAGTGCGTTGACAGGTCACTATGGCTACACCTTC.

The V and J genes are TRBV20-1 and TRBJ2-1; TRBD2 agrees at 11 bases. Germline V gene sequence: CDR1 DFQATT, CDR2 SNEGSKA (reference sequence). The J segment lost 7 bases and the V segment lost 3 bases, leaving 8 bases of the junction unmatched. The CDR3 totals 15 residues. This CDR3 is CSASGWTSGLNEQFF. CDR3 in DNA: TGCAGTGCTAGTGGTTGGACTAGCGGGTTAAATGAGCAGTTCTTC.

The chain recombines TRBV3-1 (or the pseudogene TRBV3-2) with TRBJ1-2; D perhaps matches TRBD1 (6 bases). The CDR3 has 14 amino acids. Germline V lookup: CDR1 LGHDT, CDR2 YNNKEL (reference sequence). V gave up 0 bases and J gave up 8 bases, with 13 bases separating them. The CDR3 DNA sequence: TGTGCCAGCAGCCAAGATTGGGGTGGGGGCGGCTACACCTTC. Its translation: CASSQDWGGGGYTF.

The J gene is TRBJ2-5, the V gene TRBV5-1; the match to TRBD1 covers 7 bases. V was pared by 3 bases and J by 1 base, with 6 bases of the junction left unmatched. The CDR3 has 15 residues. CDR1 is SGHRS, CDR2 YFSETQ, per germline. CDR3 sequence reads: CASSSQGEIQETQYF. The CDR3 DNA follows: TGCGCCAGCAGCTCGCAGGGGGAGATCCAAGAGACCCAGTACTTC. The variable domain in full, completed from reference TRBV5-1 and TRBJ2-5, reads KAGVTQTPRYLIKTRGQQVTLSCSPISGHRSVSWYQQTPGQGLQFLFEYFSETQRNKGNFPGRFSGRQFSNSRSEMNVSTLELGDSALYLCASSSQGEIQETQYFGPGTRLLVL.

The chain recombines TRBV30 with TRBJ2-7, with TRBD1 matching 9 bases. The CDR3 is made up of 13 amino acids. The V and J ends lost 5 bases and 5 bases, in that order; junction bases with no gene match: 7. CDR1 and CDR2 from the germline V gene are GTSNPN and SVGIG (reference sequence). CDR3: CAWLTGGGDEQYF. For the CDR3, the DNA is TGTGCCTGGTTAACAGGGGGCGGGGACGAGCAGTACTTC.

In this sample, this clone turned up once. V usage is TRBV5-1 and J usage is TRBJ1-4, with a tentative D call TRBD1 (6 bases). The V end lost 3 bases, the J end lost 8 bases, and 14 bases lay between the germline ends. Germline V CDR1 and CDR2: SGHRS, YFSETQ. The CDR3 is made up of 14 amino acids. The CDR3 DNA sequence: TGCGCCAGCAGCTATCAGGGGATGGGAGAAAAACTGTTTTTT. Protein: CASSYQGMGEKLFF.

This clone has only a few counts. The chain joins TRBV2 to TRBJ1-5; D call uncertain. The CDR3 covers 14 residues. CDR1 SNHLY and CDR2 FYNNEI come from the germline V gene. V shed 0 bases and J shed 7 bases, with 10 bases lying between them. The CDR3 here is CASSEAKTGQPQHF. The CDR3 region has the DNA TGTGCCAGCAGTGAAGCTAAGACGGGGCAGCCCCAGCATTTT.

This chain links TRBV2 with TRBJ1-3; TRBD1 aligns across 8 bases. The CDR3 covers 16 residues. Per germline, CDR1 SNHLY and CDR2 FYNNEI. Trimming took 4 bases from V and 0 from J; bases not matched to a gene: 5. DNA for the CDR3: TGTGCCAGCAGTGGGACAGGGCGCCTCTCTGGAAACACCATATATTTT. Its protein product is CASSGTGRLSGNTIYF. The whole variable domain, remainder taken from reference TRBV2 and TRBJ1-3, is EPEVTQTPSHQVTQMGQEVILRCVPISNHLYFYWYRQILGQKVEFLVSFYNNEISEKSEIFDDQFSVERPDGSNFTLKIRSTKLEDSAMYFCASSGTGRLSGNTIYFGEGSWLTVV.

CDR3 protein: CASSHYSRGTYEQYF. The CDR3 nucleotides read TGTGCCAGCAGCCACTACTCCAGGGGAACCTACGAGCAGTACTTC. This chain uses TRBV5-8 with TRBJ2-7; weak D call: TRBD1 (6 bases). V dropped 4 bases and J dropped 2 bases, with 16 bases sitting between them. From germline, CDR1 is SGHTS and CDR2 YDEGEE. The CDR3 spans 15 residues. The full variable domain, completed using reference TRBV5-8 and TRBJ2-7, is EAGVTQSPTHLIKTRGQQATLRCSPISGHTSVYWYQQALGLGLQFLLWYDEGEERNRGNFPPRFSGRQFPNYSSELNVNALELEDSALYLCASSHYSRGTYEQYFGPGTRLTVT.

This clone came up a few times. V is TRBV5-1 and J is TRBJ1-6; 7 nucleotides agree with TRBD1. Germline V gene sequence: CDR1 SGHRS, CDR2 YFSETQ. V gave up 2 bases and J gave up 5 bases; unmatched junction bases: 1. There are 14 residues in the CDR3. CDR3 residues: CASSLQGNNSPLHF. The CDR3 region has the DNA TGCGCCAGCAGCTTACAGGGGAATAATTCACCCCTCCACTTT.

V usage is TRBV19 and J usage is TRBJ1-2; no firm D call. Germline V gene lookup returns CDR1 LNHDA and CDR2 SQIVND (reference sequence). CDR3 length: 13 amino acids. Trimming stripped 2 bases from V and 8 bases from J, with 12 bases between. The CDR3 region is CASSITRPLGYTF. CDR3 bases: TGTGCCAGTAGTATAACACGCCCGTTGGGCTACACCTTC.

As regards this clone: Other DNA sequences in this sample translate to the same CDR3. V gene TRBV18 combines with J gene TRBJ1-2; 7 bases line up with TRBD1. The CDR3 is 13 residues long. The germline V gene has CDR1 KGHSH and CDR2 LQKENI. The trim removed 3 bases at V and 4 bases at J, leaving 2 bases unmatched. The CDR3 region has the DNA TGTGCCAGCTCACCCGACAGGGCCTATGGCTACACCTTC. This gives the protein CASSPDRAYGYTF.

The rearrangement links TRBV27 to TRBJ2-7, with 9 bases that match TRBD1. The CDR3 totals 16 residues. Germline V CDR1 and CDR2: MNHEY, SMNVEV (reference sequence). V shed 3 bases and J 1 base; nucleotides not matched to a gene: 7. Written as DNA, the CDR3 is TGTGCCAGCAGTTTCTTTTCGGGGACAGGGTCCTACGAGCAGTACTTC. Residues: CASSFFSGTGSYEQYF.

The chain is built from TRBV7-9 and TRBJ2-1; tentatively, D is TRBD2 (5 bases). The V end was cut by 1 base, the J end by 3 bases, with 13 bases between. The CDR3 totals 16 residues. Germline CDR1 SEHNR, CDR2 FQNEAQ (reference sequence). The CDR3 DNA reads TGTGCCAGCAGCTTAGGCGGCCCACGGGGCTACAATGAGCAGTTCTTC. It translates to CASSLGGPRGYNEQFF.

As regards this clone: Additional DNA sequences in this sample encode the identical CDR3. V gene TRBV7-2 combines with J gene TRBJ2-7, with TRBD2 as a possible D gene (6 bases). V was pared by 6 bases and J by 1 base, with 16 bases between. The CDR3 has 15 amino acids. In germline, CDR1 is SGHTA, CDR2 FQGNSA. CDR3 in DNA: TGTGCCAGCAGTTTAACCAGGACTAAATCCTACGAGCAGTACTTC. It codes for CASSLTRTKSYEQYF.

The chain links TRBV18 to TRBJ2-1; TRBD2 matches 9 bases. The V gene end was trimmed by 5 bases and the J gene end by 4 bases; junction bases not matched to a gene: 12. The CDR3 totals 17 residues. Germline CDR1 KGHSH, CDR2 LQKENI. DNA for the CDR3: TGTGCCAGCTCAATGAACGTAGCGGGAGAGGAATACAATGAGCAGTTCTTC. It encodes CASSMNVAGEEYNEQFF.

The rearrangement links TRBV18 to TRBJ2-1; 11 nucleotides align to TRBD2. This CDR3 region has 17 residues. Germline CDR1 and CDR2: KGHSH and LQKENI. The trim removed 6 bases at V and 3 bases at J, leaving 10 bases unmatched. This CDR3 reads CASSLRIAGGDYNEQFF. In DNA, the CDR3 is TGTGCCAGCTCCCTCCGGATAGCGGGGGGGGACTACAATGAGCAGTTCTTC. Based on the CDR3 plus reference TRBV18 and TRBJ2-1, the full variable domain is NAGVMQNPRHLVRRRGQEARLRCSPMKGHSHVYWYRQLPEEGLKFMVYLQKENIIDESGMPKERFSAEFPKEGPSILRIQQVVRGDSAAYFCASSLRIAGGDYNEQFFGPGTRLTVL.

The V call is TRBV30, the J call TRBJ2-1; TRBD1 matches 8 bases. With V trimmed by 8 bases and J by 0 bases, 15 bases remained unmatched. CDR1 is GTSNPN and CDR2 is SVGIG in the germline V gene (reference sequence). CDR3 length equals 17 residues. The chain's CDR3 is CARNSGQGSSSYNEQFF. In DNA form, the CDR3 reads TGTGCCCGCAATTCAGGACAGGGATCAAGCTCCTACAATGAGCAGTTCTTC.

The chain is built from TRBV5-1 and TRBJ1-2, with D perhaps matching TRBD1 (6 bases). V was trimmed by 3 bases and J by 3 bases, leaving 12 bases between them. The germline V gene encodes CDR1 SGHRS and CDR2 YFSETQ. The CDR3 runs 14 residues. The CDR3 sequence: CASSSPGHHYGYTF. CDR3 nucleotides: TGCGCCAGCAGCTCCCCGGGACACCACTATGGCTACACCTTC.

The V gene is TRBV5-1, the J gene TRBJ2-2; 8 bases line up with TRBD1. The germline CDR1 and CDR2 sequences are SGHRS and YFSETQ. CDR3 length: 17 amino acids. Unmatched junction bases numbered 7, after V lost 0 bases and J lost 3 bases. CDR3 in DNA: TGCGCCAGCAGCTTGGCCCCGACAGGGGCGCACACCGGGGAGCTGTTTTTT. Translation gives CASSLAPTGAHTGELFF.

The J gene is TRBJ2-3, the V gene TRBV11-2, with D unclear. The CDR3 runs to 13 residues. Trimming removed 0 bases at V and 4 bases at J, with 5 bases between. CDR1 is SGHAT and CDR2 is FQNNGV in the germline V gene. The CDR3 spells CASSLDQADTQYF. CDR3 nucleotides: TGTGCCAGCAGCTTAGATCAGGCAGATACGCAGTATTTT. Based on the CDR3 plus reference TRBV11-2 and TRBJ2-3, the full variable domain is EAGVAQSPRYKIIEKRQSVAFWCNPISGHATLYWYQQILGQGPKLLIQFQNNGVVDDSQLPKDRFSAERLKGVDSTLKIQPAKLEDSAVYLCASSLDQADTQYFGPGTRLTVL.

The CDR3 protein is CASRGGTSGSWGPYEQYF. DNA of the CDR3: TGTGCCAGCCGTGGGGGGACTAGCGGGAGTTGGGGTCCCTACGAGCAGTACTTC. The chain links TRBV2 to TRBJ2-7; 14 nucleotides align to TRBD2. Germline trimming cut 8 bases from V and 2 bases from J; bases unmatched to any gene: 14. The CDR3 is 18 residues long. The germline CDR1 and CDR2 sequences are SNHLY and FYNNEI.

V and J are TRBV25-1 and TRBJ1-4; maybe TRBD1 (5 bases). V shed 1 base and J shed 7 bases, with 10 bases lying between them. Germline V gives CDR1 MGHDK, CDR2 SYGVNS. The CDR3 is 14 amino acids. The DNA of the CDR3 is TGTGCCAGCAGTGAATCTGGGGCAGGTGAAAAACTGTTTTTT. Its protein product is CASSESGAGEKLFF.

The chain couples TRBV9 to TRBJ2-2; 10 bases map to TRBD2. The CDR3 consists of 16 residues. From germline, CDR1 is SGDLS and CDR2 YYNGEE. With 7 bases clipped from V and 3 bases from J, the junction kept 9 bases outside the gene matches. Written as DNA, the CDR3 is TGTGCCAGCGGGGACCCTAGCGGGGGCGACACCGGGGAGCTGTTTTTT. This codes for CASGDPSGGDTGELFF.

The sample holds a few counts of this clone. The sample contains more than one DNA sequence encoding this CDR3. The CDR3 DNA is TGTGCCAGCAGCTTAGGACAGGGGACTGAAGCTTTCTTT. This translates into CASSLGQGTEAFF. This chain uses TRBV7-2 with TRBJ1-1, with 8 bases aligning to TRBD1. V was pared by 1 base and J by 5 bases, with 0 bases of the junction left unmatched. The CDR3 loop spans 13 amino acids. CDR1 is SGHTA and CDR2 is FQGNSA in the germline V gene.

The chain recombines TRBV10-3 with TRBJ2-3; 8 bases match TRBD2. Looked up from germline, CDR1 is ENHRY and CDR2 is SYGVKD. V lost 3 bases and J lost 2; bases outside the gene matches: 4. The CDR3 runs to 15 residues. CDR3 sequence (DNA): TGTGCCATCAGTGATGGGCGGGGGGACACAGATACGCAGTATTTT. It is translated as CAISDGRGDTDTQYF.

V usage is TRBV5-4 and J usage is TRBJ2-3, with 12 bases matching TRBD2. V trimming: 2 bases; J trimming: 2 bases; junction bases outside the gene matches: 6. Per germline, CDR1 SGHNT and CDR2 YYREEE (reference sequence). The CDR3 is made up of 17 amino acids. The DNA of the CDR3 is TGTGCCAGCAGCTTAACCCTAGCGGGGGGGCTCACAGATACGCAGTATTTT. Translating gives CASSLTLAGGLTDTQYF.

The chain is built from TRBV5-1 and TRBJ1-2; D remains unclear. The CDR3 runs 16 residues. Germline loops: CDR1 SGHRS, CDR2 YFSETQ. V was shortened by 0 bases and J by 4 bases, with 16 bases between the two germline ends. The CDR3 here is CASSLGAAPKAYGYTF. In nucleotides, the CDR3 is TGCGCCAGCAGCTTGGGCGCGGCCCCTAAGGCCTATGGCTACACCTTC.